This T cell receptor beta chain was sequenced in a study of response to subunit inactivated influenza vaccine. Broader study findings: Each seasonal influenza vaccination, the authors suggested, recruits few new T cells.

Details on this clonotype: Its target is unknown.

Deletions cut 6 bases from V and 1 base from J, with 10 bases between. CDR1 is MNHEY and CDR2 is SVGEGT in the germline V gene. The CDR3 runs 15 residues. Via MiXCR, TCRdb re-called the RT-PCR reads, giving one row per CDR3 protein. The repertoire has 150,000 to 200,000 distinct CDR3 sequences, 12% of them found once; the top ten carry over 25%. This same sample was also taken into another study, of T cells expressing NK-cell markers. As that report states: In generating TCR beta cDNA, 5'RACE template switching with UMIs was used. Anti-gamma-delta TCR antibody use in several experiments restricted sorting to alpha-beta TCR T cells.

The chain joins TRBV6-2 or TRBV6-3 to TRBJ2-6, with D unresolved. Sequences were derived from CD8+ T cells sorted from PBMCs, sampled roughly 12 days after vaccination. This TCR was recovered from a man aged 45-65 years who received an inactivated influenza vaccine. The CDR3 is CASSDWQSGANVLTF. In DNA, the CDR3 is TGTGCCAGCAGCGACTGGCAATCTGGGGCCAACGTCCTGACTTTC.